Listed below are T cell receptor beta chains from one sample, sequenced in a study of blood T cell repertoires in COVID-19. The repertoire was sequenced with immunoSEQ multiplex PCR; TCRdb's copy has only in-frame clones and lacks some. This sample has 300,000 to 400,000 clones, with around 90% found just once. The sequencing input was PBMCs or T cells enriched from blood (not recorded which). The origin of the receptors is a woman under 30 who had recovered from COVID-19. Both conserved end residues are part of each CDR3. Each record gives: J gene, V gene, clone size, D gene, CDR3 protein, CDR3 DNA. A D gene is named only where the DNA matches it firmly. Where a row states a size, it is once, few, many or the class of an expanded clone; other rows omit it.

TRBJ1-1 TRBV7-9 NA NA CASSLAEAPFEAFF TGTGCCAGCAGCTTAGCGGAGGCCCCCTTTGAAGCTTTCTTT
TRBJ2-1 TRBV29-1 NA NA CSVGVLGSAPEQFF TGCAGCGTTGGGGTCCTCGGGTCCGCCCCGGAGCAGTTCTTC
TRBJ2-1 TRBV4-2 few TRBD1 CASSQPDRGGYNEQFF TGTGCCAGCAGCCAGCCCGACAGGGGCGGATACAATGAGCAGTTCTTC
TRBJ1-4 TRBV14 NA TRBD1 CASSHGDRRGYEKLFF TGTGCCAGCAGCCACGGGGACAGGCGGGGGTATGAAAAACTGTTTTTT
TRBJ1-2 TRBV2 NA TRBD1 CASSESGTGPGYTF TGTGCCAGCAGTGAAAGCGGGACAGGGCCCGGCTACACCTTC
TRBJ1-1 TRBV5-1 NA NA CASSFDSEAFF TGCGCCAGCAGCTTCGACAGTGAAGCTTTCTTT
TRBJ2-2 TRBV11-2 NA TRBD1 CASSTRQGTGELFF TGTGCCAGCAGCACACGACAGGGCACCGGGGAGCTGTTTTTT
TRBJ1-5 TRBV7-9 NA NA CASSLQDNQPQHF TGTGCCAGCAGCTTACAGGACAATCAGCCCCAGCATTTT
TRBJ2-3 TRBV6-5 NA TRBD2 CASSYTGGKSDTQYF TGTGCCAGCAGTTATACGGGGGGGAAATCAGATACGCAGTATTTT
TRBJ1-1 TRBV7-3 once TRBD1 CASSTWGQGTVYTEAFF TGTGCCAGCAGCACATGGGGACAGGGGACCGTTTACACTGAAGCTTTCTTT
TRBJ1-4 TRBV14 NA TRBD1 CASSQDQGQGTPATNEKLFF TGTGCCAGCAGCCAAGACCAAGGACAGGGAACCCCCGCAACTAATGAAAAACTGTTTTTT
TRBJ1-1 TRBV4-3 once TRBD1 CASTSRTGDVVLTEAFF TGCGCCAGCACATCCCGGACAGGGGACGTTGTTCTCACTGAAGCTTTCTTT
TRBJ1-2 TRBV12-3/TRBV12-4 NA NA CASTKQGGYGYTF TGTGCCAGCACGAAGCAGGGAGGATATGGCTACACCTTC
TRBJ2-2 TRBV19 NA NA CASSRRVGGELFF TGTGCCAGTAGTCGACGGGTGGGTGGGGAGCTGTTTTTT
TRBJ2-1 TRBV2 NA TRBD1 CASSYWTGPYNEQFF TGTGCCAGCAGCTACTGGACAGGGCCCTACAATGAGCAGTTCTTC
TRBJ2-2 TRBV10-3 once NA CATKLGSTGELFF TGTGCCACCAAGTTGGGGAGCACCGGGGAGCTGTTTTTT
TRBJ1-1 TRBV24-1 few TRBD1 CATSDLPGTGKEERAFF TGTGCCACCAGTGATTTGCCCGGGACAGGAAAGGAGGAGCGGGCTTTCTTT
TRBJ1-2 TRBV5-6 NA NA CASWGQGTLANYGYTF TGTGCCAGCTGGGGGCAGGGCACCCTAGCTAACTATGGCTACACCTTC
TRBJ2-7 TRBV5-1 NA NA CASSEHGSSYEQYF TGCGCCAGCAGCGAACACGGGAGCTCCTACGAGCAGTACTTC
TRBJ2-3 TRBV30 NA NA CAWSPADSSTDTQYF TGTGCCTGGAGTCCGGCGGACAGTAGCACAGATACGCAGTATTTT
TRBJ2-3 TRBV10-3 NA TRBD1 CAIKGATTTDTQYF TGTGCCATCAAGGGGGCTACTACCACAGATACGCAGTATTTT
TRBJ2-1 TRBV4-3 NA TRBD2 CASSQVAGGYNEQFF TGCGCCAGCAGCCAAGTCGCGGGGGGTTACAATGAGCAGTTCTTC
TRBJ1-5 TRBV6-1 NA NA CASSASPWESNQPQHF TGTGCCAGCAGTGCCTCCCCTTGGGAGAGCAATCAGCCCCAGCATTTT
TRBJ2-3 TRBV27 NA TRBD2 CASSQGLAGADTDTQYF TGTGCCAGCAGCCAGGGACTAGCGGGGGCCGACACAGATACGCAGTATTTT
TRBJ1-3 TRBV7-9 NA NA CASSPRGSGNTIYF TGTGCCAGCAGTCCCAGGGGCTCTGGAAACACCATATATTTT
TRBJ1-2 TRBV5-6 NA NA CASSLDTGSGYTF TGTGCCAGCAGCTTGGATACAGGGAGTGGCTACACCTTC
TRBJ1-1 TRBV4-3 few TRBD1 CASSQEWMGQRNTEAFF TGCGCCAGCAGCCAAGAATGGATGGGACAGCGGAACACTGAAGCTTTCTTT
TRBJ1-1 TRBV30 NA NA CAWRREERRNTEAFF TGTGCCTGGAGGAGGGAGGAGAGGAGGAACACTGAAGCTTTCTTT